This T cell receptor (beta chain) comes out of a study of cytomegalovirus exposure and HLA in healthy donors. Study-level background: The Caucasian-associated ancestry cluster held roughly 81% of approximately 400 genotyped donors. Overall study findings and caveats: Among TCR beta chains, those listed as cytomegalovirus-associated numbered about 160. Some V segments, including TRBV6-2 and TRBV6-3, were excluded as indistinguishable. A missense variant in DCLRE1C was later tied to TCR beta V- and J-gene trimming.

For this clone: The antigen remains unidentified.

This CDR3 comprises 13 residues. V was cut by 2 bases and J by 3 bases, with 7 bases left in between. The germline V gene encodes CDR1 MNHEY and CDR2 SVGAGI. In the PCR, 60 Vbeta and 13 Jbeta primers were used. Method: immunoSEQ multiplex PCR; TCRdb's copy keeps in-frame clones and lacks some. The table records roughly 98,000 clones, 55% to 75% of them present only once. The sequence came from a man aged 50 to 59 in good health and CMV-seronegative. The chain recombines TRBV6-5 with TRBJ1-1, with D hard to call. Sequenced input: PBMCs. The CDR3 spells CASSYGPYTEAFF. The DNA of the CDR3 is TGTGCCAGCAGTTACGGGCCGTACACTGAAGCTTTCTTT.